This T cell receptor beta chain was sequenced in a study of cytomegalovirus exposure and HLA in healthy donors. Study-level information: A prior study identified approximately 110 million unique TCR beta sequences from 200 million or so T cells. General study results and limits: One later analysis reportedly identified an Asian-associated ancestry cluster that showed fewer N-insertions than the roughly 700-donor mean. Among CMV-associated TCR beta chains, most appeared HLA-restricted in a later analysis. Earlier results showed most TCR beta V segments being productive about 87% or about 30% of the time.

Germline V gene data show CDR1 as SGHRS and CDR2 as YFSETQ. V lost 4 bases and J lost 4, with 20 bases in between. This CDR3 has 16 residues. On this clone itself: What it binds is not known.

60 Vbeta and 13 Jbeta primers were used in PCR. Generated by immunoSEQ multiplex PCR, the TCRdb table keeps only in-frame clones and is missing some. The table has about 85,000 clones, roughly 66% seen once. The J gene is TRBJ1-2, the V gene TRBV5-1; weak D call: TRBD1 (6 bases). This sequence originates from a man aged 30 to 45 in good health and CMV-seronegative. Sequencing used PBMCs. CDR3 protein: CASSPGHESRSYGYTF. CDR3 bases: TGCGCCAGCAGCCCGGGACACGAAAGTCGCAGCTATGGCTACACCTTC.